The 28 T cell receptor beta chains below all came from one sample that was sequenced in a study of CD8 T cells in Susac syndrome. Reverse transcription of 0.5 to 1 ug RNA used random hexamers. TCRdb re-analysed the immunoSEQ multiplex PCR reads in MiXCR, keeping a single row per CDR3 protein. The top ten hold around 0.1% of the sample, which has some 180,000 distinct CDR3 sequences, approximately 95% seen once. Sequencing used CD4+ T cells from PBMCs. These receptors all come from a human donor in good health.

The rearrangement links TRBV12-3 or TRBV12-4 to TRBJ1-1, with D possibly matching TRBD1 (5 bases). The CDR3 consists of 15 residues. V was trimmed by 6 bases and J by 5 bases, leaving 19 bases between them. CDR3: CASRSLRDAQTEAFF. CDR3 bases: TGTGCCAGCAGGTCTCTTAGGGACGCCCAGACTGAAGCTTTCTTT.

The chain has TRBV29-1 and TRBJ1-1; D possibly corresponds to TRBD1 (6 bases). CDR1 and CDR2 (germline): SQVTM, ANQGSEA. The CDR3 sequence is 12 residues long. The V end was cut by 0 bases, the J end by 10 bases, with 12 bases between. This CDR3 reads CSVEEGRGGAFF. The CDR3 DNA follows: TGCAGCGTTGAAGAGGGGAGGGGGGGAGCTTTCTTT.

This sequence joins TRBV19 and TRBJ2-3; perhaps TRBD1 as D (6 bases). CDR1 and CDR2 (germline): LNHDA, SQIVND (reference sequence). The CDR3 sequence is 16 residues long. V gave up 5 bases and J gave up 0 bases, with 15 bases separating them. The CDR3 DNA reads TGTGCCAGTAGTCCCCGGGCCGGGACAAGCACAGATACGCAGTATTTT. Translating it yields CASSPRAGTSTDTQYF. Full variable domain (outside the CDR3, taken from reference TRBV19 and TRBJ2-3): DGGITQSPKYLFRKEGQNVTLSCEQNLNHDAMYWYRQDPGQGLRLIYYSQIVNDFQKGDIAEGYSVSREKKESFPLTVTSAQKNPTAFYLCASSPRAGTSTDTQYFGPGTRLTVL.

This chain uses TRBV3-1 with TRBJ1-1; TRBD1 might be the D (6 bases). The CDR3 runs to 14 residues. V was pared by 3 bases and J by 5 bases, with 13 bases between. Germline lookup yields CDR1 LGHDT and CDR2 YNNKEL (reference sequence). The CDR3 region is CASSQGRGRTEAFF. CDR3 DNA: TGTGCCAGCAGCCAGGGGCGGGGGCGGACTGAAGCTTTCTTT. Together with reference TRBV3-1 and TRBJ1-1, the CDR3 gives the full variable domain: DTAVSQTPKYLVTQMGNDKSIKCEQNLGHDTMYWYKQDSKKFLKIMFSYNNKELIINETVPNRFSPKSPDKAHLNLHINSLELGDSAVYFCASSQGRGRTEAFFGQGTRLTVV.

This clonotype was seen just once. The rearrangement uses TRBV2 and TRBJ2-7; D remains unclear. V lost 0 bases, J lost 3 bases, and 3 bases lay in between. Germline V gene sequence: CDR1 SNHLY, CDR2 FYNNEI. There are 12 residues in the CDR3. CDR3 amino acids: CASSEASYEQYF. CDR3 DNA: TGTGCCAGCAGTGAAGCGAGCTACGAGCAGTACTTC.

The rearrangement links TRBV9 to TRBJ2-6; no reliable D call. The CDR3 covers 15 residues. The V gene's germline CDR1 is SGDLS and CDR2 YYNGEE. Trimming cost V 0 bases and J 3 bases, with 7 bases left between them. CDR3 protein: CASSVETRGANVLTF. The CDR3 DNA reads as TGTGCCAGCAGCGTAGAGACGCGTGGGGCCAACGTCCTGACTTTC. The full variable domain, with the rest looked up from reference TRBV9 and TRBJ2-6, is DSGVTQTPKHLITATGQRVTLRCSPRSGDLSVYWYQQSLDQGLQFLIQYYNGEERAKGNILERFSAQQFPDLHSELNLSSLELGDSALYFCASSVETRGANVLTFGAGSRLTVL.

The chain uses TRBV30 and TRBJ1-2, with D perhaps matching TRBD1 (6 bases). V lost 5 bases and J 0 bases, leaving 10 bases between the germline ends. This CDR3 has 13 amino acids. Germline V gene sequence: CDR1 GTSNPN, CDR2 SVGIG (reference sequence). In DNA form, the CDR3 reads TGTGCCTGGGCACAGGGAGCTAACTATGGCTACACCTTC. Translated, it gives CAWAQGANYGYTF.

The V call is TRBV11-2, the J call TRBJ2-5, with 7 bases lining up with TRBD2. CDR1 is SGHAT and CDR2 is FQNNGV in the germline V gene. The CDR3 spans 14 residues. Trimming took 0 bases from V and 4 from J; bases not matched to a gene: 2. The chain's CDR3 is CASSLDQRGETQYF. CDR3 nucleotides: TGTGCCAGCAGCTTAGACCAGCGGGGAGAGACCCAGTACTTC.

The CDR3 bases are TGCAGTGCTAGGGGGCTAGGCAGGGAGAACACCGGGGAGCTGTTTTTT. This gives the protein CSARGLGRENTGELFF. V usage is TRBV20-1 and J usage is TRBJ2-2; D is possibly TRBD1 (5 bases). V was cut by 3 bases and J by 1 base, with 15 bases left in between. Germline CDR1 is DFQATT and CDR2 is SNEGSKA (reference sequence). The CDR3 sequence is 16 residues long.

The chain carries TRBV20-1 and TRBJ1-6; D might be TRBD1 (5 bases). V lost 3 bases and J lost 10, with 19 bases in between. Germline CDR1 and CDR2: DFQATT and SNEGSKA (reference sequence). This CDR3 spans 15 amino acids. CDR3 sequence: CSASPRGVRGSPLHF. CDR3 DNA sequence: TGCAGTGCTAGCCCTCGAGGGGTGAGAGGGTCACCCCTCCACTTT.

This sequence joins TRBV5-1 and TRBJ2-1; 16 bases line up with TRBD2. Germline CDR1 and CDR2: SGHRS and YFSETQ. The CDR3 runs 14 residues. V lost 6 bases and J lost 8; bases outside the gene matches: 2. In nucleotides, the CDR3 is TGCGCCAGCACCGGGACTAGCGGGGGGGATGAGCAGTTCTTC. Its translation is CASTGTSGGDEQFF. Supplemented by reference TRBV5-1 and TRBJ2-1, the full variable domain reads KAGVTQTPRYLIKTRGQQVTLSCSPISGHRSVSWYQQTPGQGLQFLFEYFSETQRNKGNFPGRFSGRQFSNSRSEMNVSTLELGDSALYLCASTGTSGGDEQFFGPGTRLTVL.

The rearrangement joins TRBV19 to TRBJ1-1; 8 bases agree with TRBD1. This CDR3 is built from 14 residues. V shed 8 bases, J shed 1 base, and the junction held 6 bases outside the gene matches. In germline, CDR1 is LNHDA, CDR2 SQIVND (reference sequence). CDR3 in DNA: TGTGCCAGTGGCCACAGGGGGGAGAACACTGAAGCTTTCTTT. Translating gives CASGHRGENTEAFF.

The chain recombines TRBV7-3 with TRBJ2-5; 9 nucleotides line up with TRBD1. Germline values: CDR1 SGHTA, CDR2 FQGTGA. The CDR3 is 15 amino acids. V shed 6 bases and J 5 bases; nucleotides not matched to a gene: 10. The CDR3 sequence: CASRPGTGPVETQYF. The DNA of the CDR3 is TGTGCCAGCAGGCCAGGGACAGGGCCCGTCGAGACCCAGTACTTC.

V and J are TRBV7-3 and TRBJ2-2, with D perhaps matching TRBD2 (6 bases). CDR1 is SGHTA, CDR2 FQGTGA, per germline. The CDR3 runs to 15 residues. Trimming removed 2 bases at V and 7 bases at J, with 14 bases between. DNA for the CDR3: TGTGCCAGCAGCTTATGGCAGGGAGGCGGCGGGGAGCTGTTTTTT. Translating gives CASSLWQGGGGELFF.

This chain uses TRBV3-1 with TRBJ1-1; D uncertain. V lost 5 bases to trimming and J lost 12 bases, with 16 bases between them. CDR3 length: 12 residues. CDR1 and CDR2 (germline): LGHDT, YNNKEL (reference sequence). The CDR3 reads CASSSPGERTFF. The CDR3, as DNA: TGTGCCAGCAGCTCCCCGGGAGAAAGGACTTTCTTT.

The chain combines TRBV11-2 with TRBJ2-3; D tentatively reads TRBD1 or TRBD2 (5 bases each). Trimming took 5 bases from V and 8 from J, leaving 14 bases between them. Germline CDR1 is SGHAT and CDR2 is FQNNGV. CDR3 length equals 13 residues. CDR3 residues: CASSPGSGRTQYF. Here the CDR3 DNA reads TGTGCCAGCAGCCCGGGGTCAGGGCGTACGCAGTATTTT.

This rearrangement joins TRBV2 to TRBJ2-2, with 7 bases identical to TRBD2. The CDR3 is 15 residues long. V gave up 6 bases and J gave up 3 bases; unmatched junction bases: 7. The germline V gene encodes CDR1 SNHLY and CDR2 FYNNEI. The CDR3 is CASRRSGVDTGELFF. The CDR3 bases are TGTGCCAGCAGGAGGAGCGGGGTTGACACCGGGGAGCTGTTTTTT.

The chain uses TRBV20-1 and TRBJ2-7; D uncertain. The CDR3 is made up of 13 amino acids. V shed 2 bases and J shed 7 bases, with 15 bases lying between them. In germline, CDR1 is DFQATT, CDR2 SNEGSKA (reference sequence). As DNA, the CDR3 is TGCAGTGCTAGAATCTCCAGGCCGGTGGAGCAGTACTTC. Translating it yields CSARISRPVEQYF.

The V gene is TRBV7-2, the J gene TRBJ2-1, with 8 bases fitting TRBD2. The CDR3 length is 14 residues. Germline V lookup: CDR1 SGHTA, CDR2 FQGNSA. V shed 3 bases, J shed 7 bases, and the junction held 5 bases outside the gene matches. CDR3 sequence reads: CASSFLRGGNEQFF. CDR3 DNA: TGTGCCAGCAGCTTCTTACGGGGGGGGAATGAGCAGTTCTTC.

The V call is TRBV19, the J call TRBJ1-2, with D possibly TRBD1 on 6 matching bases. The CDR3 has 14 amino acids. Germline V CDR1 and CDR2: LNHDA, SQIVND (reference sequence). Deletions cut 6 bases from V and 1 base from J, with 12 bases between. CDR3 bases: TGTGCCAGTAGCCCGGGACAACGTAACTATGGCTACACCTTC. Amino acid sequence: CASSPGQRNYGYTF.

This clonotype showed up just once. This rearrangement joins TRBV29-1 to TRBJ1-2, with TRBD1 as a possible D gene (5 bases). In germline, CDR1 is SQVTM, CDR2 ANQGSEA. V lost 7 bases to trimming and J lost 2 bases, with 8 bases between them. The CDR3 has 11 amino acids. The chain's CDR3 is CSGGVNYGYTF. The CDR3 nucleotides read TGCAGCGGAGGGGTCAACTATGGCTACACCTTC.

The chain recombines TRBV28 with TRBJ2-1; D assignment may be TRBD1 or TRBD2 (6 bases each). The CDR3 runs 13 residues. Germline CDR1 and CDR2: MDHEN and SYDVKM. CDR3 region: CVTGASSYNEQFF. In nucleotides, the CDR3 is TGTGTAACGGGGGCGAGCTCCTACAATGAGCAGTTCTTC.

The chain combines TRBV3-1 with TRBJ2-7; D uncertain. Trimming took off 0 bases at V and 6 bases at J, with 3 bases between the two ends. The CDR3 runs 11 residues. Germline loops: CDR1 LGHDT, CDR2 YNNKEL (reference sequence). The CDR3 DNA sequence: TGTGCCAGCAGCCAAGATACCGAGCAGTACTTC. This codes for CASSQDTEQYF.

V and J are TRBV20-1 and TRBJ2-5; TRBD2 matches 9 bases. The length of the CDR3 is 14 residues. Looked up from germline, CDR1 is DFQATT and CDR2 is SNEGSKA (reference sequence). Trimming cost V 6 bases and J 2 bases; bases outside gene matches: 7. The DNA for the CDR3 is TGCAGTGCCCACCGCGGGGGGGGGCAAGAGACCCAGTACTTC. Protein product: CSAHRGGGQETQYF.

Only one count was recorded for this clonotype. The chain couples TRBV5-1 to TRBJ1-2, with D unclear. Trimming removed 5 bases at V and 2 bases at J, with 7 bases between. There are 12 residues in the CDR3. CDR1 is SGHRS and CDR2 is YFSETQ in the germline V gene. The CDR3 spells CASRMDNYGYTF. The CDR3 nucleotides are TGCGCCAGCAGAATGGACAACTATGGCTACACCTTC. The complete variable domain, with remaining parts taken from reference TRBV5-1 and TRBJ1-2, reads KAGVTQTPRYLIKTRGQQVTLSCSPISGHRSVSWYQQTPGQGLQFLFEYFSETQRNKGNFPGRFSGRQFSNSRSEMNVSTLELGDSALYLCASRMDNYGYTFGSGTRLTVV.

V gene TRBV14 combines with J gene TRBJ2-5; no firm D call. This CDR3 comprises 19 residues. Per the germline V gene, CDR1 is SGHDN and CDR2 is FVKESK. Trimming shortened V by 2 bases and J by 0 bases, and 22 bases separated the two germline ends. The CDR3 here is CASSQTNPGPIQYQETQYF. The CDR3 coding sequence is TGTGCCAGCAGCCAAACCAACCCAGGACCGATTCAGTACCAAGAGACCCAGTACTTC.

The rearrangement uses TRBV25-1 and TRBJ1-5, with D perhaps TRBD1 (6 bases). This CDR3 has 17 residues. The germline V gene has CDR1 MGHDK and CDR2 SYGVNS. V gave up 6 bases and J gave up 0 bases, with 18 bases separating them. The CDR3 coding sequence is TGTGCCAGCAGACATGGACAGCCGACCCATAGCAATCAGCCCCAGCATTTT. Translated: CASRHGQPTHSNQPQHF.

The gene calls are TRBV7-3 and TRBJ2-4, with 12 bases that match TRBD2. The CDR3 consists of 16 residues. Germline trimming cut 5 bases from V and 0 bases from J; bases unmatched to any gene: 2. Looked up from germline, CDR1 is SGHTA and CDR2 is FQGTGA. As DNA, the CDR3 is TGTGCCAGCAGCCGGACTAGCGGGATAGCCAAAAACATTCAGTACTTC. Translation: CASSRTSGIAKNIQYF.